This is a list of T cell receptor beta chains from one sample in a study of T cell responses to AZD1222 COVID-19 vaccine. Only in-frame clones appear in the TCRdb table, and some are missing; sequencing was by immunoSEQ multiplex PCR. This sample has approximately 170,000 clones, with 80% to 95% found just once. Sequencing used peripheral blood, obtained on day 0 of AZD1222 vaccination. Every receptor here comes from an adult in good health. Both conserved end residues are part of each CDR3. The D gene is left open where the match is weak. Some rows mark clone size as missing; the rest say once, few, many or name a class of expanded clone.

clone_size	j_call	v_call	d_call	cdr3_nt	cdr3_aa
few	TRBJ1-2	TRBV28	-	TGTGCCAGCAGTTCGGGGGCCCTGAGCTACACCTTC	CASSSGALSYTF
-	TRBJ2-7	TRBV5-1	-	TGCGCCAGCCATTTAGCGGAAACCTACGAGCAGTACTTC	CASHLAETYEQYF
-	TRBJ2-2	TRBV5-4	TRBD2	TGTGCCAGCAGCTTGGCTCAGGGACTAGCCGCTAGGGAGCTGTTTTTT	CASSLAQGLAARELFF
once	TRBJ2-1	TRBV7-9	-	TGTGCCAGCAGCTTAGACGGATCATACAATGAGCAGTTCTTC	CASSLDGSYNEQFF
-	TRBJ2-3	TRBV6-5	-	TGTGCCAGCAGTTACTCGACCGGACGCGATACGCAGTATTTT	CASSYSTGRDTQYF
once	TRBJ2-2	TRBV14	-	TGTGCCAGCAGCCAATACGGCGAGGTCGTCAACACCGGGGAGCTGTTTTTT	CASSQYGEVVNTGELFF
-	TRBJ1-1	TRBV28	-	TGTGCCGTTACCGGGGGGGCCCGCACTGAAGCTTTCTTT	CAVTGGARTEAFF
-	TRBJ1-6	TRBV6-6	-	TGTGCCAGCAATCCATCAGGGGTGGGGAATTCACCCCTCCACTTT	CASNPSGVGNSPLHF
-	TRBJ1-2	TRBV3-1/TRBV3-2	-	TGTGCCAGCAGCCAAGATCCGGGAAGGGTTGAATATGGCTACACCTTC	CASSQDPGRVEYGYTF
-	TRBJ1-2	TRBV24-1	-	TGTGCCACCAGTGATCCCGGGACCTATGGCTACACCTTC	CATSDPGTYGYTF
-	TRBJ2-7	TRBV4-2	-	TGTGCCAGCAGCCAAGGGGCGCGGAGGAGCTCCTACGAGCAGTACTTC	CASSQGARRSSYEQYF
-	TRBJ1-4	TRBV19	-	TGTGCCAGTAGGCCGCATAGGGATGTAGAAAAACTGTTTTTT	CASRPHRDVEKLFF
-	TRBJ1-2	TRBV28	-	TGTGCCAGCAGTCCCGATAACTATGGCTACACCTTC	CASSPDNYGYTF
-	TRBJ1-4	TRBV6-5	-	TGTGCCAGCAGTAAGGACCGATATAATGAAAAACTGTTTTTT	CASSKDRYNEKLFF
-	TRBJ1-4	TRBV4-1	-	TGCGCCAGCAGTCAAGCAACTAGGGGCGGTGAAAAACTGTTTTTT	CASSQATRGGEKLFF
-	TRBJ2-7	TRBV29-1	-	TGCAGCGTTGTTTATGGGGGCAGCCTCTACGAGCAGTACTTC	CSVVYGGSLYEQYF
few	TRBJ2-7	TRBV3-1/TRBV3-2	TRBD2	TGTGCCAGCAGCCAGGGAGGGAACGAGCAGTACTTC	CASSQGGNEQYF
-	TRBJ2-2	TRBV9	TRBD1	TGTGCCAGCAGTTACCGGGACAGGGACACCGGGGAGCTGTTTTTT	CASSYRDRDTGELFF
-	TRBJ2-3	TRBV4-2	TRBD2	TGTGCCAGCAGCCAGCTAGCGGGAGGGCCGACCAGCACAGATACGCAGTATTTT	CASSQLAGGPTSTDTQYF
-	TRBJ2-3	TRBV7-3	-	TGTGCCAGCAGCTCCGGGTCGCCAGATACGCAGTATTTT	CASSSGSPDTQYF
-	TRBJ2-2	TRBV7-2	-	TGTGCCAGCAGCCCTTTGTCTGCAGGGGTCGACACCGGGGAGCTGTTTTTT	CASSPLSAGVDTGELFF
-	TRBJ1-2	TRBV9	TRBD1	TGTGCCAGCAGCGTAGGAGGGGGCGACTATGGCTACACCTTC	CASSVGGGDYGYTF
-	TRBJ1-5	TRBV28	-	TGTGCCAGCAGACAGAGCAATCAGCCCCAGCATTTT	CASRQSNQPQHF
-	TRBJ1-2	TRBV6-5	-	TGTGCCAGCAGTTACTCGGGCTTAGACTATGGCTACACCTTC	CASSYSGLDYGYTF
-	TRBJ1-2	TRBV5-8	-	TGTGCCAGCAGCTTGCGGGGCGGGATTAATGGCTACACCTTC	CASSLRGGINGYTF
-	TRBJ2-7	TRBV18	-	TGTGCCAGCTCACCGGGGACAAGGACCTACGAGCAGTACTTC	CASSPGTRTYEQYF
-	TRBJ1-2	TRBV3-1/TRBV3-2	-	TGTGCCAGCAGCCATGTAGGGGTTAGCTATGGCTACACCTTC	CASSHVGVSYGYTF
-	TRBJ1-1	TRBV7-9	-	TGTGCCAGCAGCTTCCATTGGGGGTCTAGTGGCACTGAAGCTTTCTTT	CASSFHWGSSGTEAFF
-	TRBJ2-1	TRBV10-1	-	TGCGCCAGCAGTGACCATCCAAGGAGCTCCTACAATGAGCAGTTCTTC	CASSDHPRSSYNEQFF
-	TRBJ2-1	TRBV11-2	TRBD2	TGTGCCAGCAGCCCCCCCAGTGGCGCTAGCGGGAGTATCTTC	CASSPPSGASGSIF
-	TRBJ1-5	TRBV21-1	-	TGTGCCAGCAGCCAACAGGAGCAGCTTTGGCAGCCCCAGCATTTT	CASSQQEQLWQPQHF
-	TRBJ1-2	TRBV7-2	-	TGTGCCAGCAGCCCCAGGGACTATGGCTACACCTTC	CASSPRDYGYTF
-	TRBJ2-5	TRBV19	TRBD2	TGTGCCAGTAGTATAGAGGTCCGGGGGGGATATGTAACCCAGTACTTC	CASSIEVRGGYVTQYF
-	TRBJ1-1	TRBV28	-	TGTGCCAGCAGTTTCCTACCTCCAGTTAGGGGAAGATGGCACCCTTTCTTT	CASSFLPPVRGRWHPFF
-	TRBJ1-5	TRBV2	TRBD1	TGTGCCAGCAGTTCGGACAGGGTAAAAAGTCAGCCCCAGCATTTT	CASSSDRVKSQPQHF
-	TRBJ1-4	TRBV14	TRBD1	TGTGCCAGCAGCCAACCCCATGACAGGGATGATGAAAAACTGTTTTTT	CASSQPHDRDDEKLFF
-	TRBJ2-1	TRBV29-1	TRBD2	TGCAGCGTTGAAAGGGGTAGCGGGGGGGACAATGAGCAGTTCTTC	CSVERGSGGDNEQFF
-	TRBJ1-5	TRBV6-5	-	TGTGCCAGCCGCGGACAGCTCAATAGCAATCAGCCCCAGCATTTT	CASRGQLNSNQPQHF
-	TRBJ1-2	TRBV6-5	TRBD1	TGTGCCAGCAGTTACCACCGGGACAGCCTCGGCTATGGCTACACCTTC	CASSYHRDSLGYGYTF
-	TRBJ2-1	TRBV2	-	TGTGCCAGCCTCAGAGGCGGGATCTACAATGAGCAGTTCTTC	CASLRGGIYNEQFF
-	TRBJ2-7	TRBV27	TRBD1	TGTGCCACCTGGGGACAGGACCCCTACGAGCAGTACTTC	CATWGQDPYEQYF
-	TRBJ1-1	TRBV2	-	TGTGCCAGCAATCAGGGAACAGGGCGAGCTTTCTTT	CASNQGTGRAFF
-	TRBJ1-1	TRBV13	-	TGTGCCAGCAAGATGGACAGCCTGAACACTGAAGCTTTCTTT	CASKMDSLNTEAFF
-	TRBJ2-6	TRBV7-2	-	TGTGCCAGCAGCAACCAGGTTACTGGGGCCAACGTCCTGACTTTC	CASSNQVTGANVLTF
-	TRBJ2-5	TRBV7-3	-	TGTGCCAGCAGCTTCGGCGGCGGACAAGAGACCCAGTACTTC	CASSFGGGQETQYF